Listed below are T cell receptor beta chains from one sample, sequenced in a study of T cell repertoires in ileal Crohn's disease. Generated by immunoSEQ multiplex PCR, the TCRdb table keeps only in-frame clones and is missing some. The repertoire holds approximately 27,000 clones, with roughly 81% as singletons. The sample taken for sequencing was ileal tissue. The origin of the receptors is an adult with Crohn's disease. The CDR3 runs from the conserved cysteine through the conserved F or W. A D gene is named only where the DNA matches it firmly. Only some rows state a clone size, as once, few, many or a class for expanded clones.

>TRBJ2-1|TRBD2|few|TRBV18
CASSPRGTSGYNEQFF
TGTGCCAGCTCACCGCGGGGGACTAGCGGGTACAATGAGCAGTTCTTC
>TRBJ2-2|TRBD1|.|TRBV5-1
CASGTGGAGSGELFF
TGCGCCAGCGGCACAGGGGGCGCGGGGTCCGGGGAGCTGTTTTTT
>TRBJ1-2|.|.|TRBV12-5
CASGPPREKFYQGGYTF
TGTGCTAGTGGGCCCCCCCGGGAGAAATTTTATCAGGGTGGCTACACCTTC
>TRBJ1-2|.|.|TRBV10-3
CAISEPPGRGNYGYTF
TGTGCCATCAGTGAGCCACCGGGACGGGGGAACTATGGCTACACCTTC
>TRBJ1-6|TRBD1|.|TRBV7-2
CASSDRVVNSPLHF
TGTGCCAGCAGCGACAGGGTCGTCAATTCCCCCCTCCACTTT
>TRBJ1-1|.|.|TRBV7-9
CASSVYQGTNTEAFF
TGTGCCAGCAGCGTATACCAGGGTACGAACACTGAAGCTTTCTTT
>TRBJ2-6|.|once|TRBV6-6
CASSTRISGANVLTF
TGTGCCAGCAGTACCAGGATCTCTGGGGCCAACGTCCTGACTTTC
>TRBJ1-1|TRBD1|once|TRBV11-2
CASSQGGRAPRSFF
TGTGCCAGCAGTCAGGGGGGCAGGGCCCCGAGGTCTTTCTTT
>TRBJ2-3|TRBD1|.|TRBV27
CASSLGQGDTDTQYF
TGTGCCAGCAGTTTAGGACAGGGAGACACAGATACGCAGTATTTT
>TRBJ1-1|TRBD1|.|TRBV7-9
CASSLTGGNSEAFF
TGTGCCAGCAGCTTGACAGGGGGCAACTCTGAAGCTTTCTTT
>TRBJ2-1|.|.|TRBV18
CASTRQNNEQFF
TGTGCCAGCACCCGACAGAACAATGAGCAGTTCTTC
>TRBJ1-1|.|.|TRBV6-1
CASSDSRDLNTEAFF
TGTGCCAGCAGTGACTCTAGGGACTTGAACACTGAAGCTTTCTTT
>TRBJ2-7|.|.|TRBV9
CASSPRGGGDEQYF
TGTGCCAGCAGCCCCCGGGGAGGGGGGGACGAGCAGTACTTC
>TRBJ2-5|.|.|TRBV29-1
CSVEGGSEVETQYF
TGCAGCGTAGAGGGTGGCTCCGAGGTGGAGACCCAGTACTTC
>TRBJ2-1|TRBD2|.|TRBV5-5
CASSWSGGLYEQFF
TGTGCCAGCAGCTGGAGCGGGGGTCTTTATGAGCAGTTCTTC
>TRBJ1-1|.|.|TRBV6-5
CASSYSRTILQRAFF
TGTGCCAGCAGTTACTCCCGGACAATCCTCCAGAGAGCTTTCTTT
>TRBJ1-2|TRBD1|.|TRBV6-6
CASRKEGAGYGYTF
TGTGCCAGCAGAAAGGAGGGGGCGGGCTATGGCTACACCTTC
>TRBJ1-1|.|few|TRBV9
CASSVDDTLGNTEAFF
TGTGCCAGCAGCGTAGACGACACCCTGGGGAACACTGAAGCTTTCTTT
>TRBJ1-2|TRBD1|few|TRBV27
CASSPSDRGSTNYGYTF
TGTGCCAGCAGTCCCTCGGACAGGGGGTCAACTAACTATGGCTACACCTTC
>TRBJ1-6|.|once|TRBV7-3
CASSRQERSPLHF
TGTGCCAGCAGCCGACAGGAAAGATCACCCCTCCACTTT
>TRBJ2-7|.|.|TRBV5-4
CASSFGGLPSDEQYF
TGTGCCAGCAGCTTCGGCGGACTCCCTTCGGACGAGCAGTACTTC
>TRBJ2-1|.|.|TRBV29-1
CSVGGTQVYNEQFF
TGCAGCGTTGGAGGGACACAGGTTTACAATGAGCAGTTCTTC
>TRBJ2-2|TRBD1|.|TRBV5-1
CASSLNTGEFRTGELFF
TGCGCCAGCAGCTTGAACACAGGGGAATTCCGCACCGGGGAGCTGTTTTTT
>TRBJ2-2|.|few|TRBV7-8
CASSLLQGPTGELFF
TGTGCCAGCAGCCTACTCCAGGGGCCCACCGGGGAGCTGTTTTTT
>TRBJ2-7|.|few|TRBV4-3
CASSQETSYEQYF
TGCGCCAGCAGCCAAGAGACAAGCTACGAGCAGTACTTC
>TRBJ2-1|TRBD1|.|TRBV13
CASSFSSQGSSYNEQFF
TGTGCCAGCAGCTTTTCCTCACAGGGGAGCTCCTACAATGAGCAGTTCTTC
>TRBJ2-1|TRBD2|.|TRBV14
CASSPRASGGDNEQFF
TGTGCCAGCAGCCCAAGGGCTAGCGGGGGGGACAATGAGCAGTTCTTC
>TRBJ1-1|TRBD1|.|TRBV6-1
CASSDGQGAGEGTEAFF
TGTGCCAGCAGTGATGGACAGGGGGCCGGTGAGGGCACTGAAGCTTTCTTT